This T cell receptor beta chain was sequenced for a study of T cells after yellow fever vaccination. This CDR3 region has 15 residues. CDR1 is SNHLY, CDR2 FYNNEI, per germline. V was shortened by 6 bases and J by 0 bases, with 12 bases between the two germline ends. TCRdb re-called the 5' RACE reads through MiXCR, storing one row per CDR3 protein. The table has 340,000 or so distinct CDR3 sequences, approximately 12% seen once. The chain employs TRBV2 and TRBJ2-1; D is possibly TRBD1 (5 bases). The material sequenced was CD4+ T cells sorted from PBMCs, taken 15 days after the yellow fever booster vaccination. The receptor was derived from a man younger than 35 who received the YFV17D yellow fever vaccine. The CDR3 bases are TGTGCCAGCAGGAGACAGTTCACCTCCTACAATGAGCAGTTCTTC. Protein product: CASRRQFTSYNEQFF.